The present TCR beta chain was sequenced within a study of blood T cells in healthy people across ages. It was with a sample-barcoded 5' primer and a J-beta primer mix that a second PCR of about 7 to 12 cycles was run. TCRdb ran MiXCR on the 5' RACE reads and lists one entry per CDR3 protein. The sample contains 1.5 million to 2 million distinct CDR3 sequences, approximately 39% of which appear only once. The CDR3 covers 15 residues. Germline V gene data show CDR1 as MNHNY and CDR2 as SVGAGI (reference sequence). Trimming removed 0 bases at V and 4 bases at J, with 9 bases between. The chain links TRBV6-6 to TRBJ1-4; possibly TRBD1 for D (6 bases). The source is a human donor in good health. Sequenced sample: blood. The DNA of the CDR3 is TGTGCCAGCAGTTACTCGGGGGGCCTTAATGAAAAACTGTTTTTT. This sequence encodes CASSYSGGLNEKLFF.